Following are 5 T cell receptor beta chains from one sample sequenced in a study of OX40 agonist ivuxolimab in advanced cancers. Sequenced by immunoSEQ multiplex PCR; TCRdb stores in-frame clones only, minus some. This table holds tens of thousands of clones, just over 85% found once. The sample was CD4+ or CD8+ T cells sorted from blood, taken in a trial of the OX40 agonist ivuxolimab. The receptor source for this set is an adult with an advanced solid tumor such as melanoma, head and neck, liver or kidney cancer.

This clone was found a few times. J is TRBJ2-1 and V is TRBV9, with D perhaps TRBD1 (5 bases). CDR3 size: 16 residues. The V gene lost 4 bases and the J gene lost 0 bases, with 14 bases spanning the gap. The germline V gene encodes CDR1 SGDLS and CDR2 YYNGEE. The DNA of the CDR3 is TGTGCCAGCAGCTTTGGGGCAGCGAGCTCCTACAATGAGCAGTTCTTC. Translated: CASSFGAASSYNEQFF.

This chain connects TRBV14 to TRBJ1-2; D possibly corresponds to TRBD1 (5 bases). The V gene lost 2 bases and the J gene lost 6 bases, with 10 bases spanning the gap. This CDR3 is built from 13 residues. CDR1 and CDR2 (germline): SGHDN, FVKESK. CDR3 sequence reads: CASSQQGRDGYTF. DNA of the CDR3: TGTGCCAGCAGCCAACAGGGTCGGGATGGCTACACCTTC.

The chain recombines TRBV7-3 with TRBJ2-2; D may be TRBD1 (6 bases). This CDR3 has 15 residues. V lost 8 bases, J lost 3 bases, and 16 bases lay in between. CDR1 and CDR2 from the germline V gene are SGHTA and FQGTGA. CDR3 in DNA: TGTGCCAGCGCACCCACAGGGTTGGACACCGGGGAGCTGTTTTTT. Protein sequence: CASAPTGLDTGELFF.

This clone appeared a few times. This chain links TRBV19 with TRBJ1-2, with D maybe TRBD1 (5 bases). This CDR3 spans 15 amino acids. Trimming pared 7 bases from V and 2 bases from J, leaving 17 bases between. Germline V gene lookup returns CDR1 LNHDA and CDR2 SQIVND (reference sequence). CDR3 sequence reads: CASTLTPRDNYGYTF. For the CDR3, the DNA is TGTGCCAGTACCCTGACACCACGGGACAACTATGGCTACACCTTC.

This chain uses TRBV5-6 with TRBJ2-5, with a weak D call TRBD2 (5 bases). In germline, CDR1 is SGHDT, CDR2 YYEEEE. The germline V and J ends were trimmed by 4 bases and 4 bases, with 14 bases remaining between them. The length of the CDR3 is 14 residues. The CDR3 DNA is TGTGCCAGCAGCCAGTCCCGGGATGGAGAGACCCAGTACTTC. It is translated as CASSQSRDGETQYF.